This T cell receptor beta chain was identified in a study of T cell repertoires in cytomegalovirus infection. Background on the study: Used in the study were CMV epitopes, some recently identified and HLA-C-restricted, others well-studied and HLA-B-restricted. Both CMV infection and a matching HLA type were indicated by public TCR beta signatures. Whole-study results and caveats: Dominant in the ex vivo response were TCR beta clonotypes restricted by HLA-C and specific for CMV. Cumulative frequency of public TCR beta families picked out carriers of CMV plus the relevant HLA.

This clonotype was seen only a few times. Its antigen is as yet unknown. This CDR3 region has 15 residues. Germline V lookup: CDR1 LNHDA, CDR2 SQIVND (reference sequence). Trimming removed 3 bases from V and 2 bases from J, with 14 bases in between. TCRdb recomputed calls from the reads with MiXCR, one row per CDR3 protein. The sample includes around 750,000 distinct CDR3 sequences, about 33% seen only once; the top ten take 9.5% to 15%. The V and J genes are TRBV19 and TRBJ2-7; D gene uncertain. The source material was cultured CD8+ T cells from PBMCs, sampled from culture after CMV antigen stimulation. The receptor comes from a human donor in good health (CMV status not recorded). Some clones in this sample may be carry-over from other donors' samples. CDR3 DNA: TGTGCCAGTAGTATGACCCTCTGGAGCCCCTACGAGCAGTACTTC. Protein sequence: CASSMTLWSPYEQYF.